This T cell receptor beta chain was obtained from a study of shared clonotypes between healthy human individuals. The overall study: The donor pool was made up of a couple of women and three men aged 18 to 49. CD4 naive and memory got three plates each, CD8 naive two, CD8 memory one.

Naive CD8 cells were CD45RO-negative, positively selected for CCR7, excluding terminally differentiated effector memory CD45RA+ cells. Study findings and constraints: Represented genetic and exposure-history diversity was restricted by having few donors.

As concerns this clone: Its antigen is unidentified.

Each cell subset's genomic DNA was divided evenly among several immunoSEQ plates. Produced via immunoSEQ multiplex PCR; TCRdb's table is partial and in-frame only. The sample carries roughly 850,000 clones, 95% to 97% recorded once. Specimen: naive CD8+ T cells sorted from blood. This TCR came from a man in his thirties or forties in good health.

DNA for the CDR3: TGTGCCAGCCGCGGACTAGCGGGAGGGTTATACGAGCAGTACTTC. It is translated as CASRGLAGGLYEQYF. This chain links TRBV6-1 with TRBJ2-7, with TRBD2 identical over 15 bases. The germline CDR1 and CDR2 sequences are MNHNS and SASEGT. The CDR3 has 15 amino acids. V dropped 8 bases and J dropped 4; count of bases not matched to a gene: 6.